Here is one TCR beta chain with its context. Its antigen is as yet unknown. The CDR3 runs 11 residues. The V and J ends lost 6 bases and 10 bases respectively, with 13 bases between them. CDR1 is DFQATT, CDR2 SNEGSKA, per germline (reference sequence). These data originate in a study of CD8+CD57+ T cells in acquired aplastic anemia. On the study more broadly: An average of approximately 3.4 ug of DNA was obtained from sorted CD4+ and CD8+ cells.

Findings and limits, study-wide: Overlap between patients and controls comprised almost 30 CD8+ CDR3 sequences.

Genomic DNA, the template, was used for profiling of the TCR beta VDJ and CDR3. TCRdb re-called the reads with MiXCR, one entry per CDR3 protein. The profile shows approximately 190,000 distinct CDR3 sequences, roughly 64% of them singletons. Source material: sorted CD4+, CD8+, or CD8+CD57+ T cells (not recorded which) from PBMCs. The chain uses TRBV20-1 and TRBJ2-1; D is ambiguous. This receptor was taken from a human donor with severe aplastic anemia or a healthy control (not recorded which). The CDR3 sequence is CSALWVPEQFF. For the CDR3, the DNA is TGCAGTGCCCTTTGGGTTCCCGAGCAGTTCTTC.